Each of the 32 T cell receptor beta chains below was sequenced from the same sample in a study of blood T cell repertoires in COVID-19 (dated by TCRdb to the early 2020s). Library preparation was by the immunoSEQ multiplex PCR assay. The table comes from immuneACCESS by way of TCRdb, which keeps in-frame sequences with V and J called. Part of the clones is missing from these tables; in studies checked, under half for an unresolved V gene and the rest for unknown reasons. This sample is represented by about 180,000 clones; around 87% of them were singletons. The top ten constitute around 2.3% of the sample. Sequencing was carried out using peripheral blood. The receptors shown here come from a man aged 35-49 years with active or convalescent COVID-19.

CDR3 nucleotides: TGCGCCAGCAGCCGGGGACTATTCGGGTCCTACGAGCAGTACTTC. Translation gives CASSRGLFGSYEQYF. This chain joins TRBV4-1 and TRBJ2-7, with 7 bases matching TRBD2. Losses at the gene ends were 4 bases for V and 1 base for J; bases not matched to a gene: 7. In germline, CDR1 is MGHRA, CDR2 YSYEKL. The length of the CDR3 is 15 residues.

The rearrangement links TRBV10-3 to TRBJ1-5; the match to TRBD1 covers 8 bases. This CDR3 region has 18 residues. J lost 3 bases, V lost 0 bases, and 10 bases had no gene match. Germline V gives CDR1 ENHRY, CDR2 SYGVKD. For the CDR3, the DNA is TGTGCCATCAGTGAGTCCGGGGCTGGACAGGGTAACAATCAGCCCCAGCATTTT. It specifies CAISESGAGQGNNQPQHF.

This sequence joins TRBV12-3 or TRBV12-4 and TRBJ1-1; D gene uncertain. The ends were cut back, 3 bases at V and 7 bases at J, with 6 bases in the middle. The CDR3 consists of 11 residues. The CDR3 DNA reads TGTGCCAGCAGTTTGGGCAGTGAAGCTTTCTTT. Protein sequence: CASSLGSEAFF.

CDR3 in DNA: TGTGCCTGTCCGGGACTCCCCACAGATACGCAGTATTTT. Translation gives CACPGLPTDTQYF. This chain connects TRBV30 to TRBJ2-3; D is possibly TRBD2 (6 bases). CDR1 is GTSNPN, CDR2 SVGIG, per germline (reference sequence). Trimming removed 6 bases from V and 2 bases from J, with 12 bases in between. CDR3 length equals 13 residues.

The chain recombines TRBV5-3 with TRBJ1-5; D remains ambiguous. TRBV5-3 is classed as an ORF, of uncertain function. V was cut by 0 bases and J by 0 bases, with 13 bases left in between. CDR3 size: 17 residues. The CDR3 bases are TGTGCCAGAAGCTTGGTCGCCAGAAAGTATAGCAATCAGCCCCAGCATTTT. Protein: CARSLVARKYSNQPQHF.

A few counts support this clone. The chain links TRBV6-5 to TRBJ1-5; maybe TRBD1 (6 bases). This CDR3 comprises 13 residues. Trimming took 5 bases from V and 5 from J, leaving 10 bases between them. CDR1 is MNHEY and CDR2 is SVGAGI in the germline V gene. CDR3 protein: CASSPGADQPQHF. The CDR3 DNA follows: TGTGCCAGCAGTCCAGGGGCCGATCAGCCCCAGCATTTT.

The chain employs TRBV3-1 (or the pseudogene TRBV3-2) and TRBJ2-7, with 7 bases lining up with TRBD1. CDR3 length: 14 residues. Germline CDR1 reads LGHDT; CDR2 reads YNNKEL (reference sequence). Trimming took 3 bases from V and 5 from J; bases not matched to a gene: 7. The CDR3 spells CASSHLQGTNEQYF. The CDR3 DNA follows: TGTGCCAGCAGCCACCTACAGGGGACCAACGAGCAGTACTTC.

The V gene is TRBV25-1, the J gene TRBJ1-5, with D perhaps TRBD1 (5 bases). CDR1 and CDR2 from the germline V gene are MGHDK and SYGVNS. The V end was cut by 5 bases, the J end by 6 bases, with 17 bases between. This CDR3 has 15 residues. The CDR3 here is CASSPGTPIGQPQHF. For the CDR3, the DNA is TGTGCCAGCAGTCCCGGGACTCCCATAGGTCAGCCCCAGCATTTT.

CDR3 sequence reads: CASSTHHGTSGYNTDTQYF. In DNA form, the CDR3 reads TGTGCCAGCAGCACCCATCACGGGACTAGCGGGTACAACACAGATACGCAGTATTTT. V and J are TRBV2 and TRBJ2-3, with 12 bases matching TRBD2. The germline V gene has CDR1 SNHLY and CDR2 FYNNEI. This CDR3 has 19 amino acids. Trimming removed 6 bases from V and 2 bases from J; junction bases left unmatched: 15.

V is TRBV30 and J is TRBJ1-1; D is possibly TRBD1 (6 bases). The germline V gene encodes CDR1 GTSNPN and CDR2 SVGIG (reference sequence). Trimming left V 3 bases short and J 1 base short, with 18 bases between. The CDR3 has 16 amino acids. DNA of the CDR3: TGTGCCTGGAGACCTCAAGTCCAGGGGCCGAACACTGAAGCTTTCTTT. It codes for CAWRPQVQGPNTEAFF.

This chain links TRBV7-3 with TRBJ2-2; TRBD1 matches 7 bases. Unmatched junction bases numbered 14, after V lost 5 bases and J lost 5 bases. CDR3 length: 17 amino acids. CDR1 SGHTA and CDR2 FQGTGA come from the germline V gene. The CDR3 loop is CASSPNGQAPRTGELFF. The CDR3 DNA is TGTGCCAGCAGCCCAAATGGACAGGCTCCGCGGACCGGGGAGCTGTTTTTT.

Here the CDR3 DNA reads TGTGCCAGCCGGGGTCAGACAGAAGCTTTCTTT. Amino acid sequence: CASRGQTEAFF. This chain connects TRBV6-6 to TRBJ1-1, with D hard to call. Germline-derived CDR1 and CDR2 are MNHNY and SVGAGI (reference sequence). Between the trimmed V and J ends, which lost 8 bases and 8 bases, there was a span of 12 bases. The CDR3 runs to 11 residues.

As to this clone: At the DNA level, this CDR3 is encoded by other sequences in the same sample as well. The CDR3 DNA is TGTGCCAGCATGCGGGGAGAGGGAAGCAATCAGCCCCAGCATTTT. Residues: CASMRGEGSNQPQHF. The chain links TRBV19 to TRBJ1-5, with D unclear. The CDR3 contains 15 residues. Trimming pared 9 bases from V and 1 base from J, leaving 16 bases between. Germline-derived CDR1 and CDR2 are LNHDA and SQIVND (reference sequence).

The CDR3 loop is CASSKRTGAVTDTQYF. For the CDR3, the DNA is TGTGCCAGCAGCAAAAGGACAGGCGCCGTCACAGATACGCAGTATTTT. The chain employs TRBV5-8 and TRBJ2-3; 7 positions match TRBD1. This CDR3 contains 16 residues. Trimming at V came to 4 bases and at J to 2 bases, leaving 10 bases not matched to a gene. CDR1 and CDR2 from the germline V gene are SGHTS and YDEGEE.

This sequence joins TRBV9 and TRBJ2-5; a possible D gene is TRBD1 (6 bases). The CDR3 has 13 residues. Germline CDR1 reads SGDLS; CDR2 reads YYNGEE. Trimming stripped 4 bases from V and 1 base from J, with 8 bases between. The CDR3 sequence is CASSRDTQETQYF. For the CDR3, the DNA is TGTGCCAGCAGCAGGGACACCCAAGAGACCCAGTACTTC.

The DNA for the CDR3 is TGTGCCAGCAGGACCCGGCCGACAATTGGAAACACCATATATTTT. It codes for CASRTRPTIGNTIYF. This sequence joins TRBV6-5 and TRBJ1-3; no firm D call. There are 15 residues in the CDR3. Germline loops: CDR1 MNHEY, CDR2 SVGAGI. The germline V and J ends were trimmed by 6 bases and 3 bases, with 15 bases remaining between them.

The gene calls are TRBV28 and TRBJ2-5; 10 bases are a match to TRBD2. Per germline, CDR1 MDHEN and CDR2 SYDVKM. The CDR3 consists of 12 residues. The DNA of the CDR3 is TGTGGGAGCGGGGGGGCACAAGAGACCCAGTACTTC. Amino acid sequence: CGSGGAQETQYF. Combining the CDR3 with reference TRBV28 and TRBJ2-5 gives the whole variable domain DVKVTQSSRYLVKRTGEKVFLECVQDMDHENMFWYRQDPGLGLRLIYFSYDVKMKEKGDIPEGYSVSREKKERFSLILESASTNQTSMYLCGSGGAQETQYFGPGTRLLVL.

The chain joins TRBV10-3 to TRBJ2-7, with D perhaps matching TRBD1 (6 bases). The V end lost 6 bases, the J end lost 3 bases, and 12 bases lay between the germline ends. Germline V gene data show CDR1 as ENHRY and CDR2 as SYGVKD. The CDR3 length is 13 residues. CDR3 sequence reads: CAISTGNDYEQYF. The CDR3 DNA reads TGTGCCATCAGCACAGGGAACGACTACGAGCAGTACTTC.

The chain is built from TRBV4-1 and TRBJ1-1, with 8 bases matching TRBD1. V trimming: 6 bases; J trimming: 3 bases; junction bases outside the gene matches: 12. This CDR3 has 16 amino acids. CDR1 MGHRA and CDR2 YSYEKL come from the germline V gene. The CDR3 DNA is TGCGCCAGCAGAGAACAGGGGGATGGGACCGACACTGAAGCTTTCTTT. Protein: CASREQGDGTDTEAFF.

This clone was seen once. V and J are TRBV28 and TRBJ2-1, with 10 positions matching TRBD2. J gave up 7 bases and V 5 bases, and 20 bases lay outside the gene matches. The CDR3 consists of 19 residues. Looked up from germline, CDR1 is MDHEN and CDR2 is SYDVKM. The CDR3 DNA reads as TGTGCCAGCAGTCCTACCCCGGTGATGAGCGGGGGGGCCGGAAATGAGCAGTTCTTC. Amino acid sequence: CASSPTPVMSGGAGNEQFF. Supplemented by reference TRBV28 and TRBJ2-1, the full variable domain reads DVKVTQSSRYLVKRTGEKVFLECVQDMDHENMFWYRQDPGLGLRLIYFSYDVKMKEKGDIPEGYSVSREKKERFSLILESASTNQTSMYLCASSPTPVMSGGAGNEQFFGPGTRLTVL.

V is TRBV14 and J is TRBJ1-2, with a weak D call TRBD1 (6 bases). Germline V gives CDR1 SGHDN, CDR2 FVKESK. V was clipped by 2 bases and J by 6 bases, with 7 bases between them. This CDR3 has 12 residues. This CDR3 is CASSQTGNGYTF. The CDR3, as DNA: TGTGCCAGCAGCCAAACAGGGAATGGCTACACCTTC.

The J gene is TRBJ2-1, the V gene TRBV9, with a tentative D call TRBD2 (5 bases). V shed 3 bases and J shed 9 bases, with 7 bases lying between them. This CDR3 has 11 residues. CDR1 SGDLS and CDR2 YYNGEE come from the germline V gene. The CDR3: CASSATSEQFF. The CDR3 region has the DNA TGTGCCAGCAGCGCCACTAGTGAGCAGTTCTTC.

The genes are TRBV10-2 and TRBJ1-1, with D possibly matching TRBD1 (6 bases). V was trimmed by 6 bases and J by 1 base, leaving 15 bases between them. The CDR3 is 15 residues long. CDR1 is WSHSY, CDR2 SAAADI, per germline. The CDR3 sequence: CASRGGAVRNTEAFF. Written as DNA, the CDR3 is TGCGCCAGCAGGGGGGGGGCCGTGAGGAACACTGAAGCTTTCTTT.

V gene TRBV18 combines with J gene TRBJ2-1; 7 bases agree with TRBD1. The length of the CDR3 is 18 residues. The V segment lost 2 bases and the J segment 3 bases; nucleotides outside the gene matches: 13. CDR1 is KGHSH, CDR2 LQKENI, per germline. This chain's CDR3 is CASSPNPIIRDSYNEQFF. The CDR3 coding sequence is TGTGCCAGCTCACCAAATCCTATAATCCGGGACAGCTACAATGAGCAGTTCTTC.

This clone showed up just once. The chain uses TRBV18 and TRBJ1-1; no firm D call. V lost 3 bases to trimming and J lost 5 bases, with 13 bases between them. The CDR3 covers 14 residues. Germline V gene data show CDR1 as KGHSH and CDR2 as LQKENI. As DNA, the CDR3 is TGTGCCAGCTCACCCTCGACGGAGGTAACTGAAGCTTTCTTT. This sequence encodes CASSPSTEVTEAFF.

The chain combines TRBV29-1 with TRBJ1-1; D is perhaps TRBD1 (6 bases). In germline, CDR1 is SQVTM, CDR2 ANQGSEA. The CDR3 runs to 13 residues. Trimming left V 6 bases short and J 5 bases short, with 16 bases between. For the CDR3, the DNA is TGCAGCGTAGCACAGGGTGTTGGGACTGAAGCTTTCTTT. Protein sequence: CSVAQGVGTEAFF.

CDR3 DNA sequence: TGCGCCAGCAGCCAAGTACCCCAGACAGGATATAATTCACCCCTCCACTTT. Translating it yields CASSQVPQTGYNSPLHF. This chain links TRBV4-1 with TRBJ1-6; maybe TRBD1 (6 bases). V was trimmed by 1 base and J by 4 bases, leaving 14 bases between them. The CDR3 covers 17 residues. Germline V lookup: CDR1 MGHRA, CDR2 YSYEKL.

In its sample, this clone was seen once. The rearrangement uses TRBV7-9 and TRBJ2-2; D is uncertain. The germline V gene encodes CDR1 SEHNR and CDR2 FQNEAQ (reference sequence). Trimming removed 1 base at V and 1 base at J, with 7 bases between. The CDR3 has 15 residues. DNA for the CDR3: TGTGCCAGCAGCTTAGTATTAGTGAACACCGGGGAGCTGTTTTTT. Its translation: CASSLVLVNTGELFF.

This clone was counted a few times. The V and J genes are TRBV29-1 and TRBJ1-2, with unresolved D. V lost 1 base to trimming and J lost 5 bases, with 17 bases between them. The CDR3 consists of 15 residues. CDR1 is SQVTM, CDR2 ANQGSEA, per germline. This chain's CDR3 is CSVEVEDGGRYGYTF. CDR3 sequence (DNA): TGCAGCGTTGAAGTGGAGGACGGAGGGAGATATGGCTACACCTTC.

The chain uses TRBV4-2 and TRBJ1-5; 12 bases map to TRBD1. Germline CDR1 and CDR2: LGHNA and YNFKEQ. V gave up 0 bases and J gave up 4 bases; unmatched junction bases: 4. This CDR3 region has 17 residues. DNA of the CDR3: TGTGCCAGCAGCCAAGATGGGACAGGGGGCTTAAATCAGCCCCAGCATTTT. It encodes CASSQDGTGGLNQPQHF.

This chain joins TRBV7-9 and TRBJ1-1; 10 bases are a match to TRBD1. The CDR3 covers 17 residues. CDR1 SEHNR and CDR2 FQNEAQ come from the germline V gene (reference sequence). J was trimmed by 5 bases and V by 1 base; bases with no gene match: 10. The CDR3, as DNA: TGTGCCAGCAGCTTAGGACAGGGGGCTTCCTTGGGAACTGAAGCTTTCTTT. Translated, it gives CASSLGQGASLGTEAFF.

The V and J genes are TRBV3-1 (or the pseudogene TRBV3-2) and TRBJ1-1, with D perhaps matching TRBD1 (5 bases). Per germline, CDR1 LGHDT and CDR2 YNNKEL (reference sequence). V lost 2 bases, J lost 6 bases, and 10 bases lay in between. This CDR3 region has 13 residues. In DNA form, the CDR3 reads TGTGCCAGCAGCCAAATGCTAGGGGCTGAAGCTTTCTTT. It codes for CASSQMLGAEAFF.